This entry lists 4 T cell receptor beta chains sequenced from one sample in a study of shared clonotypes between healthy human individuals. The method was immunoSEQ multiplex PCR; TCRdb's version includes in-frame clones alone and lacks a portion of them. The sample lists over a million clones, roughly 96% occurring once. The material sequenced was naive CD4+ T cells sorted from blood. This sample's subset: CD45RA+ positively selected. These receptors were taken from a man in his thirties or forties in good health.

The gene calls are TRBV4-1 and TRBJ2-3; a possible D gene is TRBD2 (5 bases). V shed 3 bases and J shed 1 base, with 8 bases lying between them. Per the germline V gene, CDR1 is MGHRA and CDR2 is YSYEKL. The CDR3 is made up of 14 amino acids. CDR3 amino acids: CASSQSGGTDTQYF. The CDR3 DNA follows: TGCGCCAGCAGCCAGTCCGGGGGCACAGATACGCAGTATTTT.

The chain is built from TRBV5-5 and TRBJ1-1; D perhaps matches TRBD1 (5 bases). The length of the CDR3 is 15 residues. V was shortened by 4 bases and J by 0 bases, with 13 bases between the two germline ends. Germline-derived CDR1 and CDR2 are SGHKS and YYEKEE (reference sequence). The CDR3 region is CASSLGPILNTEAFF. The CDR3 DNA sequence: TGTGCCAGCAGCCTGGGACCTATCTTGAACACTGAAGCTTTCTTT.

As regards this clone: Other nucleotide sequences in the sample specify the same CDR3. The genes are TRBV5-5 and TRBJ2-3; D is unresolved. The CDR3 loop spans 13 amino acids. V was clipped by 2 bases and J by 0 bases, with 4 bases between them. Germline assignment: CDR1 SGHKS and CDR2 YYEKEE (reference sequence). The CDR3 nucleotides are TGTGCCAGCAGCTTCGGGAGCACAGATACGCAGTATTTT. It encodes CASSFGSTDTQYF.

The chain joins TRBV28 to TRBJ1-5; D ambiguous. The CDR3 runs to 15 residues. Trimming removed 5 bases at V and 2 bases at J, with 13 bases between. From germline, CDR1 is MDHEN and CDR2 SYDVKM. The CDR3 DNA reads as TGTGCCAGCAGTCTTGTCGTGGGCGGCAATCAGCCCCAGCATTTT. Protein: CASSLVVGGNQPQHF.